Listed here is a single TCR beta chain. The entry originates in a study of T cell changes during pregnancy in multiple sclerosis. The germline gives CDR1 KGHSH, CDR2 LQKENI. V gave up 4 bases and J gave up 3 bases, with 13 bases separating them. The CDR3 covers 14 residues. The method was immunoSEQ multiplex PCR; TCRdb's version includes in-frame clones alone and lacks a portion of them. The sample includes some 68,000 clones, roughly 94% of them seen just once. The source was peripheral blood, collected in the second trimester of pregnancy. This TCR came from a female donor in good health, enrolled as a control in a pregnancy study. The rearrangement joins TRBV18 to TRBJ2-7; perhaps TRBD2 as D (6 bases). The CDR3 DNA reads as TGTGCCAGCTCACTTGCGACGCGGGGCTACGAGCAGTACTTC. Protein: CASSLATRGYEQYF.